This T cell receptor beta chain stems from a study of CD8+CD57+ T cells in acquired aplastic anemia. CDR1 is LGHNA, CDR2 YNFKEQ, per germline. The CDR3 covers 16 residues. Germline trimming cut 3 bases from V and 2 bases from J; bases unmatched to any gene: 6. Profiling that covered TCR beta VDJ and CDR3 relied on genomic DNA as its template. Using its own MiXCR run on the reads, TCRdb lists one record per CDR3 protein. The profile shows 40,000 to 45,000 distinct CDR3 sequences, approximately 67% of them singletons. Sequenced material: sorted CD4+, CD8+, or CD8+CD57+ T cells (not recorded which) from PBMCs. The source is a human donor in good health, serving as a control. J is TRBJ2-3 and V is TRBV4-2; 9 nucleotides match TRBD1. DNA for the CDR3: TGTGCCAGCAGCCATTCCGGGACAGGGCACACAGATACGCAGTATTTT. Amino acid sequence: CASSHSGTGHTDTQYF.